Following are 15 T cell receptor beta chains from one sample sequenced in a study of cytomegalovirus exposure and HLA in healthy donors. The PCR had 60 Vbeta and 13 Jbeta primers. Produced via immunoSEQ multiplex PCR; TCRdb's table is partial and in-frame only. The sample yields around 200,000 clones, more than 60% seen once. Sequenced material: PBMCs. These receptors all come from a man between 50 and 59 years old in good health and CMV-seronegative.

DNA of the CDR3: TGTGCCAGCAGCCCCCGAGCGGGTCTAGCCAAAAACATTCAGTACTTC. This codes for CASSPRAGLAKNIQYF. V usage is TRBV27 and J usage is TRBJ2-4; a possible D gene is TRBD2 (6 bases). The CDR3 has 16 residues. Germline loops: CDR1 MNHEY, CDR2 SMNVEV (reference sequence). The ends were cut back, 6 bases at V and 0 bases at J, with 15 bases in the middle.

The V call is TRBV5-8, the J call TRBJ1-1; 9 nucleotides agree with TRBD1. CDR1 and CDR2 from the germline V gene are SGHTS and YDEGEE. This CDR3 has 16 amino acids. The V and J ends lost 5 bases and 3 bases, in that order; junction bases with no gene match: 11. CDR3 loop: CASSLTTGGRHTEAFF. In DNA form, the CDR3 reads TGTGCCAGCAGTTTAACGACAGGGGGTCGGCACACTGAAGCTTTCTTT.

The V gene is TRBV4-1, the J gene TRBJ1-1; 7 nucleotides align to TRBD1. The CDR3 is 15 residues long. Germline trimming cut 6 bases from V and 2 bases from J; bases unmatched to any gene: 9. From germline, CDR1 is MGHRA and CDR2 YSYEKL. CDR3 protein: CASRARDSSNTEAFF. DNA for the CDR3: TGCGCCAGCAGGGCTCGGGACAGCAGCAACACTGAAGCTTTCTTT.

The rearrangement links TRBV4-1 to TRBJ2-7, with 11 bases aligning to TRBD2. V lost 3 bases, J lost 0 bases, and 7 bases stayed unmatched. The CDR3 is 17 amino acids. Looked up from germline, CDR1 is MGHRA and CDR2 is YSYEKL. The CDR3 loop is CASSHHLAGGPSYEQYF. CDR3 bases: TGCGCCAGCAGCCACCATTTAGCGGGAGGGCCCTCCTACGAGCAGTACTTC.

This clone was observed once. The CDR3 region is CASSPDSGSYEQYF. CDR3 nucleotide sequence: TGTGCCAGCAGCCCCGACAGTGGCTCCTACGAGCAGTACTTC. V gene TRBV6-1 combines with J gene TRBJ2-7, with D maybe TRBD1 (5 bases). Trimming took off 6 bases at V and 0 bases at J, with 12 bases between the two ends. The CDR3 length is 14 residues. Germline loops: CDR1 MNHNS, CDR2 SASEGT.

The V and J genes are TRBV7-2 and TRBJ1-2; no clear D gene. The CDR3 has 13 residues. V shed 4 bases and J shed 4 bases, with 10 bases lying between them. Germline V gene sequence: CDR1 SGHTA, CDR2 FQGNSA. The CDR3 loop reads CASSSRIAYGYTF. CDR3 bases: TGTGCCAGCAGCTCCAGGATTGCCTATGGCTACACCTTC.

The chain uses TRBV29-1 and TRBJ1-2; 11 bases match TRBD1. Germline CDR1 is SQVTM and CDR2 is ANQGSEA. This CDR3 region has 14 residues. V lost 0 bases and J lost 4; bases outside the gene matches: 1. CDR3 loop: CSVEEGTGGYGYTF. CDR3 DNA sequence: TGCAGCGTTGAAGAGGGGACAGGGGGCTATGGCTACACCTTC.

V usage is TRBV2 and J usage is TRBJ2-7, with TRBD1 matching 11 bases. J gave up 3 bases and V 5 bases, and 9 bases lay outside the gene matches. This CDR3 contains 16 residues. Germline values: CDR1 SNHLY, CDR2 FYNNEI. Here the CDR3 DNA reads TGTGCCAGCAGTCTTCTTGGGGGACAGGGGGGCTACGAGCAGTACTTC. Encoded protein: CASSLLGGQGGYEQYF.

The rearrangement joins TRBV6-1 to TRBJ2-2; a possible D gene is TRBD1 (6 bases). Deletions cut 4 bases from V and 7 bases from J, with 13 bases between. Germline V gene sequence: CDR1 MNHNS, CDR2 SASEGT. This CDR3 region has 14 residues. CDR3: CASSGRGTGGELFF. In nucleotides, the CDR3 is TGTGCCAGCAGTGGCAGGGGAACCGGCGGGGAGCTGTTTTTT.

This clone was seen a handful of times. The chain couples TRBV18 to TRBJ2-1; 8 bases are a match to TRBD1. The germline V gene has CDR1 KGHSH and CDR2 LQKENI. V was pared by 2 bases and J by 4 bases, with 1 base of the junction left unmatched. This CDR3 comprises 14 residues. CDR3 sequence reads: CASSPGQGYNEQFF. The CDR3 region has the DNA TGTGCCAGCTCACCAGGACAGGGTTACAATGAGCAGTTCTTC.

The V and J genes are TRBV4-1 and TRBJ1-6; 10 bases match TRBD1. V lost 0 bases and J lost 7; bases outside the gene matches: 9. The CDR3 totals 18 residues. The germline V gene has CDR1 MGHRA and CDR2 YSYEKL. The CDR3 loop reads CASSQELTGGAGNSPLHF. The CDR3 nucleotides are TGCGCCAGCAGCCAAGAGTTGACAGGGGGCGCGGGGAATTCACCCCTCCACTTT.

This clone was picked up one time. The chain links TRBV28 to TRBJ2-1; TRBD1 agrees at 10 bases. Germline-derived CDR1 and CDR2 are MDHEN and SYDVKM. The ends lost 8 bases at V and 5 bases at J; junction bases unmatched: 9. This CDR3 has 15 residues. This CDR3 is CASLDAGQGNNEQFF. CDR3 DNA: TGTGCCAGCCTTGACGCGGGACAGGGGAACAATGAGCAGTTCTTC. The whole variable domain, remainder taken from reference TRBV28 and TRBJ2-1, is DVKVTQSSRYLVKRTGEKVFLECVQDMDHENMFWYRQDPGLGLRLIYFSYDVKMKEKGDIPEGYSVSREKKERFSLILESASTNQTSMYLCASLDAGQGNNEQFFGPGTRLTVL.

This sequence joins TRBV9 and TRBJ2-3; D is ambiguous. Trimming cost V 0 bases and J 4 bases, with 6 bases left between them. CDR1 and CDR2 from the germline V gene are SGDLS and YYNGEE. There are 13 residues in the CDR3. This CDR3 reads CASSVGLPDTQYF. In DNA, the CDR3 is TGTGCCAGCAGCGTAGGACTCCCAGATACGCAGTATTTT.

This chain links TRBV14 with TRBJ2-7, with 11 bases lining up with TRBD2. Germline V lookup: CDR1 SGHDN, CDR2 FVKESK. The CDR3 extends over 15 amino acids. V lost 4 bases to trimming and J lost 2 bases; unmatched junction nucleotides: 4. CDR3 sequence (DNA): TGTGCCAGCAGCCCCAGGACTAGCGGGCCCTACGAGCAGTACTTC. It encodes CASSPRTSGPYEQYF.

The V call is TRBV28, the J call TRBJ1-1, with D hard to call. CDR3 length: 13 residues. CDR1 MDHEN and CDR2 SYDVKM come from the germline V gene. The V end lost 3 bases, the J end lost 4 bases, and 9 bases lay between the germline ends. The CDR3 DNA is TGTGCCAGCAGTTTTGGCGGGAGCACTGAAGCTTTCTTT. This codes for CASSFGGSTEAFF.